A selection of T cell receptor beta chains follows, all from one sample in a study of blood T cell repertoires in COVID-19. Sequencing was performed with immunoSEQ multiplex PCR; in TCRdb, only in-frame clones are kept and a portion is missing. The table records approximately 180,000 clones, 85% to 90% of them present only once. The sequencing sample was made of peripheral blood. The receptor source for this set is a man in his forties with active or convalescent COVID-19. The CDR3 runs from the conserved cysteine through the conserved F or W. D genes are given only for firm matches. A row's size may be missing; if present it is once, few, many or a size class.

size: NA
D: NA
length: 15
V: TRBV19
J: TRBJ1-4
DNA: TGTGCCAGTAGCCGGGGGGGCCTGGGTAATGAAAAACTGTTTTTT
CDR3: CASSRGGLGNEKLFF

size: NA
D: NA
length: 14
V: TRBV6-6
J: TRBJ2-2
DNA: TGTGCCAGCAGTTATAGCCCTCTCGCCGGGGAGCTGTTTTTT
CDR3: CASSYSPLAGELFF

size: NA
D: NA
length: 14
V: TRBV24-1
J: TRBJ2-2
DNA: TGTGCCACCAGTAGACAGGCAACCACCGGGGAGCTGTTTTTT
CDR3: CATSRQATTGELFF

size: NA
D: TRBD1
length: 17
V: TRBV3-1/TRBV3-2
J: TRBJ2-1
DNA: TGTGCCAGCAGCCAACAATCCGGGACAGGACGGTACAATGAGCAGTTCTTC
CDR3: CASSQQSGTGRYNEQFF

size: NA
D: NA
length: 17
V: TRBV9
J: TRBJ1-6
DNA: TGTGCCAGCAGCGTAGTGTCTTGGGGGGTTCCTAATTCACCCCTCCACTTT
CDR3: CASSVVSWGVPNSPLHF

size: once
D: NA
length: 16
V: TRBV7-2
J: TRBJ1-3
DNA: TGTGCCAGCAGCTTAGCAGGGGACTTATCTGGAAACACCATATATTTT
CDR3: CASSLAGDLSGNTIYF

size: NA
D: NA
length: 13
V: TRBV6-5
J: TRBJ1-1
DNA: TGTGCCAGCAGAAACAGAGAGAACACTGAAGCTTTCTTT
CDR3: CASRNRENTEAFF

size: few
D: NA
length: 13
V: TRBV14
J: TRBJ2-1
DNA: TGTGCCAGCAGCCAAGATATGGGCAGTGAGCAGTTCTTC
CDR3: CASSQDMGSEQFF

size: NA
D: NA
length: 15
V: TRBV5-1
J: TRBJ2-6
DNA: TGCGCCAGCAGCTTACAGGGCAGTGGGGCCAACGTCCTGACTTTC
CDR3: CASSLQGSGANVLTF

size: NA
D: TRBD2
length: 15
V: TRBV27
J: TRBJ2-1
DNA: TGTGCCAGCAGTTCTAGCGGGGGGGTATACAATGAGCAGTTCTTC
CDR3: CASSSSGGVYNEQFF

size: few
D: NA
length: 13
V: TRBV5-4
J: TRBJ2-7
DNA: TGTGCCAGCAAAGCCCAAGGAGGATACGAGCAGTACTTC
CDR3: CASKAQGGYEQYF

size: NA
D: NA
length: 17
V: TRBV14
J: TRBJ2-6
DNA: TGTGCCAGCAGCCGACAAACCCCACAGGCCGTCGCCAACGTCCTGACTTTC
CDR3: CASSRQTPQAVANVLTF

size: NA
D: NA
length: 15
V: TRBV6-2/TRBV6-3
J: TRBJ2-1
DNA: TGTGCCAGCAGTTACTCGGGGGGCTCCTACAATGAGCAGTTCTTC
CDR3: CASSYSGGSYNEQFF

size: NA
D: NA
length: 13
V: TRBV18
J: TRBJ1-1
DNA: TGTGCCAGCTCACCCCCGGGGAACACTGAAGCTTTCTTT
CDR3: CASSPPGNTEAFF

size: NA
D: TRBD2
length: 16
V: TRBV7-3
J: TRBJ2-3
DNA: TGTGCCAGCGCAGCTGACTCGGGACCCGGGAGGGATACGCAGTATTTT
CDR3: CASAADSGPGRDTQYF

size: NA
D: NA
length: 17
V: TRBV7-2
J: TRBJ2-7
DNA: TGTGCCAGCAGCTTAGCCCCTGGGGGGGCAAGCTCCTACGAGCAGTACTTC
CDR3: CASSLAPGGASSYEQYF

size: NA
D: NA
length: 17
V: TRBV15
J: TRBJ2-1
DNA: TGTGCCACCAGCAGAGATTTCGGTTTAGGAGGGTCCAATGAGCAGTTCTTC
CDR3: CATSRDFGLGGSNEQFF

size: few
D: NA
length: 13
V: TRBV6-1
J: TRBJ2-7
DNA: TGTGCCAGCAGTGAAGCGTCCAACTACGAGCAGTACTTC
CDR3: CASSEASNYEQYF

size: NA
D: NA
length: 15
V: TRBV4-2
J: TRBJ1-2
DNA: TGTGCCAGCAGCCAAGAATCAGGGCCTAACTATGGCTACACCTTC
CDR3: CASSQESGPNYGYTF

size: NA
D: TRBD1
length: 16
V: TRBV12-5
J: TRBJ1-1
DNA: TGTGCTAGTGGTTTGGCCACGGGACAGTTGAACACTGAAGCTTTCTTT
CDR3: CASGLATGQLNTEAFF

size: few
D: NA
length: 17
V: TRBV29-1
J: TRBJ2-6
DNA: TGCAGCGTTGCAGGGGGGCAGGCGATCTCTGGGGCCAACGTCCTGACTTTC
CDR3: CSVAGGQAISGANVLTF

size: NA
D: TRBD1
length: 16
V: TRBV6-6
J: TRBJ1-6
DNA: TGTGCCAGCAATTTACAGGGGGCAGGCTATAATTCACCCCTCCACTTT
CDR3: CASNLQGAGYNSPLHF

size: NA
D: TRBD2
length: 17
V: TRBV7-9
J: TRBJ2-2
DNA: TGTGCCAGCAGCCGAGGGACTAGCGGGAGCCAGAGCGGGGAGCTGTTTTTT
CDR3: CASSRGTSGSQSGELFF

size: NA
D: NA
length: 14
V: TRBV6-5
J: TRBJ2-1
DNA: TGTGCCAGCCTTTACACTAGCTCCTACAATGAGCAGTTCTTC
CDR3: CASLYTSSYNEQFF

size: once
D: TRBD2
length: 14
V: TRBV7-2
J: TRBJ2-1
DNA: TGTGCCAGCAGCTCGGGACTAGTGAGCGGTGAGCAGTTCTTC
CDR3: CASSSGLVSGEQFF

size: NA
D: NA
length: 15
V: TRBV2
J: TRBJ1-6
DNA: TGTGCCAGCAGCGACGGACAGCACTATAATTCACCCCTCCACTTT
CDR3: CASSDGQHYNSPLHF

size: NA
D: NA
length: 14
V: TRBV10-3
J: TRBJ2-7
DNA: TGTGCCATCAGTGAGTCCGGGGACTCCTACGAGCAGTACTTC
CDR3: CAISESGDSYEQYF

size: NA
D: TRBD1
length: 15
V: TRBV3-1/TRBV3-2
J: TRBJ2-2
DNA: TGTGCCAGCAGCCCGTATCGGGACAGCACCGGGGAGCTGTTTTTT
CDR3: CASSPYRDSTGELFF

size: NA
D: TRBD1
length: 14
V: TRBV25-1
J: TRBJ2-1
DNA: TGTGCCAGCAGTGAACCAGGGACAGGGGGACGGCAGTTCTTC
CDR3: CASSEPGTGGRQFF

size: NA
D: NA
length: 14
V: TRBV2
J: TRBJ1-2
DNA: TGTGCCAGCAGTGAGACCGCGGGTAACTATGGCTACACCTTC
CDR3: CASSETAGNYGYTF

size: NA
D: TRBD1
length: 14
V: TRBV4-1
J: TRBJ1-1
DNA: TGCGCCAGCAGCCAGCAGGGGGTGAGCACTGAAGCTTTCTTT
CDR3: CASSQQGVSTEAFF

size: NA
D: TRBD1
length: 13
V: TRBV28
J: TRBJ2-7
DNA: TGTGCCAGCCGACGGACAGGGGGCTACGAGCAGTACTTC
CDR3: CASRRTGGYEQYF

size: NA
D: NA
length: 14
V: TRBV7-2
J: TRBJ2-3
DNA: TGTGCCAGCAGCCTGCTCGGGATCACAGATACGCAGTATTTT
CDR3: CASSLLGITDTQYF

size: NA
D: TRBD2
length: 15
V: TRBV5-6
J: TRBJ2-1
DNA: TGTGCCAGCAGCTCCCTTAGCGGGGAGAGTAATGAGCAGTTCTTC
CDR3: CASSSLSGESNEQFF

size: NA
D: NA
length: 15
V: TRBV5-1
J: TRBJ2-7
DNA: TGCGCCAGCACCTATGAGGTCAGCGGATCCTACGAGCAGTACTTC
CDR3: CASTYEVSGSYEQYF

size: NA
D: TRBD1
length: 13
V: TRBV6-5
J: TRBJ2-7
DNA: TGTGCCAGCGACCGGGACAGGGCTTACGAGCAGTACTTC
CDR3: CASDRDRAYEQYF

size: NA
D: TRBD2
length: 14
V: TRBV11-3
J: TRBJ2-7
DNA: TGTGCCAGCAGCTTAGAACTAGCGGACCCAGTGCAGTACTTC
CDR3: CASSLELADPVQYF

size: NA
D: NA
length: 12
V: TRBV5-6
J: TRBJ1-1
DNA: TGTGCCAGCAGCTTTTTAGGGACAGAAGCTTTCTTT
CDR3: CASSFLGTEAFF

size: NA
D: TRBD1
length: 15
V: TRBV19
J: TRBJ1-5
DNA: TGTGCCAGTAGCAATACCGGGACAGGGATACAGCCCCAGCATTTT
CDR3: CASSNTGTGIQPQHF

size: NA
D: NA
length: 9
V: TRBV3-1/TRBV3-2
J: TRBJ2-1
DNA: TGTGCCAGCAGCCCCCCGAGGTTCTTC
CDR3: CASSPPRFF

size: NA
D: TRBD2
length: 19
V: TRBV6-1
J: TRBJ2-1
DNA: TGTGCCAGCAGTGACCACGGATTCTCTAGCGGGGGGCCGTACAATGAGCAGTTCTTC
CDR3: CASSDHGFSSGGPYNEQFF

size: NA
D: NA
length: 13
V: TRBV5-6
J: TRBJ2-7
DNA: TGTGCCAGCCGCCCGGACAGTTCCTACGAGCAGTACTTC
CDR3: CASRPDSSYEQYF

size: NA
D: NA
length: 16
V: TRBV7-2
J: TRBJ2-7
DNA: TGTGCCAGTAAGCCCTCCATCGTGGGGCCACCCTACGAGCAGTACTTC
CDR3: CASKPSIVGPPYEQYF

size: NA
D: TRBD1
length: 16
V: TRBV7-3
J: TRBJ1-1
DNA: TGTGCCAGCAGCGACACGCCCAGGGGGAAGGGCACTGAAGCTTTCTTT
CDR3: CASSDTPRGKGTEAFF

size: NA
D: TRBD1
length: 16
V: TRBV5-6
J: TRBJ1-5
DNA: TGTGCCAGCAGCCGAGGGGGCGACGGCCGCAATCAGCCCCAGCATTTT
CDR3: CASSRGGDGRNQPQHF

size: NA
D: TRBD1
length: 14
V: TRBV6-2/TRBV6-3
J: TRBJ1-2
DNA: TGTGCCAGCAGTCAACCCGGGACAGGTTATGGCTACACCTTC
CDR3: CASSQPGTGYGYTF

size: NA
D: TRBD2
length: 17
V: TRBV4-2
J: TRBJ2-1
DNA: TGTGCCAGCAGCCCTGGAAATAGCGGGAGTACCTACAATGAGCAGTTCTTC
CDR3: CASSPGNSGSTYNEQFF

size: NA
D: TRBD1
length: 16
V: TRBV3-1/TRBV3-2
J: TRBJ1-1
DNA: TGTGCCAGCAGCCAACCAAACAGGGGAGCATTCACTGAAGCTTTCTTT
CDR3: CASSQPNRGAFTEAFF

size: NA
D: NA
length: 13
V: TRBV12-3/TRBV12-4
J: TRBJ2-7
DNA: TGTGCCAGCAGTTTGAGTACAGTAACCGAGCAGTACTTC
CDR3: CASSLSTVTEQYF

size: NA
D: NA
length: 14
V: TRBV28
J: TRBJ1-1
DNA: TGTGCCAGCAGACGGCATGGAGGGCTCCTTGAAGCTTTCTTT
CDR3: CASRRHGGLLEAFF